These T cell receptor beta chains were read from a single sample in a study of T cells in narcolepsy. TCRdb keeps only in-frame clones here, not all; method: immunoSEQ multiplex PCR. Among 30,000 to 45,000 clones, 87% were seen once, and the ten largest hold more than 0.65%. Specimen: CD45RA- memory CD4+ T cells from PBMCs. Receptor source: a human donor with narcolepsy. CDR3s include the opening cysteine and the closing phenylalanine or tryptophan. Each record gives: J gene, V gene, CDR3 protein.

>TRBJ1-5|TRBV6-5
CASSRGTGVAQPQHF
>TRBJ2-7|TRBV9
CASSPSGSPYEQYF
>TRBJ2-2|TRBV19
CASSGAESFTGELFF
>TRBJ1-3|TRBV28
CASSPLTGAFRSGNTIYF
>TRBJ2-6|TRBV10-3
CAIRGGSGANVLTF
>TRBJ2-5|TRBV5-1
CASSLGLAGGLQETQYF
>TRBJ1-3|TRBV6-1
CASGLNGNTIYF
>TRBJ1-2|TRBV7-2
CASSLDRTRAGYTF
>TRBJ1-1|TRBV6-5
CASSYGQRNTEAFF
>TRBJ2-7|TRBV28
CASSRQGSSYEQYF
>TRBJ2-2|TRBV28
CASSPSPGPTGELFF
>TRBJ2-7|TRBV9
CASSVSGTNYEQYF
>TRBJ2-3|TRBV7-2
CASSLGWALADTQYF
>TRBJ1-1|TRBV30
CAWTRRGDEAFF
>TRBJ1-1|TRBV7-9
CASSLLQNTEAFF
>TRBJ1-1|TRBV19
CASSIPRGWNTEAFF
>TRBJ2-7|TRBV18
CASSPQGASYEQYF
>TRBJ2-5|TRBV7-8
CASSLAHNQETQYF
>TRBJ2-4|TRBV15
CATSSLEGEVDIQYF
>-|TRBV28
CASRRTGGSYEQYF
>TRBJ1-5|TRBV5-6
CASSVQGAGIQPQHF
>TRBJ2-7|TRBV4-1
CASSLEPTGSFYEQYF
>TRBJ2-7|TRBV7-2
CASSWDRGVEQYF
>TRBJ1-4|TRBV9
CASSVAQYPEKLFF
>TRBJ2-7|TRBV5-1
CASSSLTTWTETYEQYF
>TRBJ2-1|TRBV6-1
CASSRDRGQDEQLF
>TRBJ2-1|TRBV6-5
CASSLSSPGLAVF
>TRBJ2-5|TRBV10-3
CAIRAGSGETQYF
>TRBJ1-5|TRBV6-5
CATAILDNQPQHF
>TRBJ2-7|TRBV7-3
CASSLTASGRPIWEQYF
>TRBJ2-3|TRBV30
CACTKASTDTQYF
>TRBJ1-1|TRBV6-5
CASRQGAEAFF
>TRBJ2-1|TRBV30
CAWSVLGTGGLGRRFF
>TRBJ2-1|TRBV7-9
CASSSPRPNEQFF